These T cell receptor beta chains were read from a single sample in a study of blood T cell repertoires in COVID-19. Here immunoSEQ multiplex PCR was the method, and the copy in TCRdb shows in-frame clones only, minus some. The sample yields a few hundred thousand clones, approximately 87% seen once. The source material was peripheral blood. These receptor sequences come from a man aged 55-75 years who had recovered from COVID-19. Each CDR3 is given with its conserved first and last residue. The D gene is left open where the match is weak. Clone size is given for some rows only: seen once, a few or many times, or a class if the clone is expanded.

D gene: NA; V gene: TRBV19; clone size: once; J gene: TRBJ2-2; CDR3 protein: CASKRTANTGELFF; CDR3 DNA: TGTGCCAGTAAGCGGACGGCTAACACCGGGGAGCTGTTTTTT
D gene: TRBD1; V gene: TRBV7-9; clone size: few; J gene: TRBJ1-4; CDR3 protein: CASSSPRQGANEKLFF; CDR3 DNA: TGTGCCAGCAGCTCCCCGAGACAGGGGGCGAATGAAAAACTGTTTTTT
D gene: NA; V gene: TRBV5-1; clone size: NA; J gene: TRBJ2-2; CDR3 protein: CASSFGDFSGELFF; CDR3 DNA: TGCGCCAGCAGCTTCGGCGACTTCTCCGGGGAGCTGTTTTTT
D gene: TRBD1; V gene: TRBV6-2/TRBV6-3; clone size: NA; J gene: TRBJ2-7; CDR3 protein: CASSYRTGLVEQYF; CDR3 DNA: TGTGCCAGCAGTTACCGGACAGGGCTAGTCGAGCAGTACTTC
D gene: NA; V gene: TRBV5-1; clone size: NA; J gene: TRBJ2-1; CDR3 protein: CASGPRGTGGEQFF; CDR3 DNA: TGCGCCAGCGGCCCCAGAGGAACCGGGGGTGAGCAGTTCTTC
D gene: TRBD1; V gene: TRBV25-1; clone size: once; J gene: TRBJ2-5; CDR3 protein: CASSEFGQGETQYF; CDR3 DNA: TGTGCCAGCAGTGAATTCGGACAGGGGGAGACCCAGTACTTC
D gene: TRBD2; V gene: TRBV7-2; clone size: NA; J gene: TRBJ2-3; CDR3 protein: CASSLAAGGPVTQYF; CDR3 DNA: TGTGCCAGCAGCTTAGCAGCGGGGGGGCCGGTTACGCAGTATTTT
D gene: TRBD2; V gene: TRBV7-9; clone size: NA; J gene: TRBJ2-1; CDR3 protein: CASSSRLAGKNEQFF; CDR3 DNA: TGTGCCAGCAGCTCTAGACTAGCGGGGAAAAATGAGCAGTTCTTC
D gene: NA; V gene: TRBV29-1; clone size: once; J gene: TRBJ1-1; CDR3 protein: CSVRTENTEAFF; CDR3 DNA: TGCAGCGTGCGGACAGAAAACACTGAAGCTTTCTTT
D gene: TRBD2; V gene: TRBV14; clone size: NA; J gene: TRBJ2-7; CDR3 protein: CASSRPAGDFHEQYF; CDR3 DNA: TGTGCCAGCAGCCGCCCGGCGGGAGACTTCCACGAGCAGTACTTC
D gene: TRBD2; V gene: TRBV25-1; clone size: NA; J gene: TRBJ2-1; CDR3 protein: CASSEYGLAGAHEQFF; CDR3 DNA: TGTGCCAGCAGTGAATATGGACTAGCGGGAGCCCATGAGCAGTTCTTC
D gene: NA; V gene: TRBV11-2; clone size: NA; J gene: TRBJ2-3; CDR3 protein: CASSQTVSTDTQYF; CDR3 DNA: TGTGCCAGCAGCCAAACAGTGAGCACAGATACGCAGTATTTT
D gene: TRBD1; V gene: TRBV10-2; clone size: NA; J gene: TRBJ1-1; CDR3 protein: CASTPSSTGGNTEAFF; CDR3 DNA: TGCGCCAGCACTCCCTCATCGACAGGGGGAAACACTGAAGCTTTCTTT
D gene: NA; V gene: TRBV27; clone size: NA; J gene: TRBJ2-7; CDR3 protein: CASSLLGTYEQYF; CDR3 DNA: TGTGCCAGCAGTTTACTCGGGACATACGAGCAGTACTTC